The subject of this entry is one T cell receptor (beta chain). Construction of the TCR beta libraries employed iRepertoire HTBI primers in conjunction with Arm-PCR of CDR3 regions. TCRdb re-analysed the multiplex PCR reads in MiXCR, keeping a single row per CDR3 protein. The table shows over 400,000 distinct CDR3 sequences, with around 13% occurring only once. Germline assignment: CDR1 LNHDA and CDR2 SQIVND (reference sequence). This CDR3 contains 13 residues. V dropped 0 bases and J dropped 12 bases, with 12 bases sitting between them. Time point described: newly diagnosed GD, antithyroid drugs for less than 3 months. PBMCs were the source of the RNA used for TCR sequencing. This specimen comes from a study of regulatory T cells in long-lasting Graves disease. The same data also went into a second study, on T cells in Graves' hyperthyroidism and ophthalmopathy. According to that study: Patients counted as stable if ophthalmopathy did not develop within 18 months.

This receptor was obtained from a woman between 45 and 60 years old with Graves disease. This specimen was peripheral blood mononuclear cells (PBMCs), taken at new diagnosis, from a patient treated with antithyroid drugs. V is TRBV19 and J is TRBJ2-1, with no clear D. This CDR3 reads CASSIDPNPRQFF. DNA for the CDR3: TGTGCCAGTAGTATAGATCCCAACCCCCGGCAGTTCTTC.